This passage covers 21 T cell receptor beta chains from one sample sequenced in a study of PD-L1 blockade in urothelial cancer. Time point defined: pretreatment peripheral blood. Some clones are missing from TCRdb's copy, which holds only in-frame ones; the method was immunoSEQ multiplex PCR. This table has about 30,000 clones, nearly 85% appearing once. The input for sequencing was PBMCs, taken around atezolizumab (anti-PD-L1) treatment. The source is a man between 60 and 75 years old with urothelial cancer.

This clone is a singleton in its sample. The rearrangement uses TRBV5-6 and TRBJ2-2; TRBD2 matches at 9 bases. CDR1 and CDR2 from the germline V gene are SGHDT and YYEEEE. The length of the CDR3 is 16 residues. J was trimmed by 4 bases and V by 4 bases; bases with no gene match: 8. DNA for the CDR3: TGTGCCAGCAGCGGAGCGGGGGGACGGGGCACCGGGGAGCTGTTTTTT. Amino acids: CASSGAGGRGTGELFF.

In this sample, this clone turned up once. The chain carries TRBV29-1 and TRBJ1-2; TRBD1 aligns across 7 bases. CDR1 is SQVTM and CDR2 is ANQGSEA in the germline V gene. This CDR3 spans 14 amino acids. The V segment lost 6 bases and the J segment 5 bases; nucleotides outside the gene matches: 12. The CDR3 protein is CSVIVVGGEYGYTF. The CDR3 DNA is TGCAGCGTCATTGTAGTAGGGGGCGAATATGGCTACACCTTC.

Comment on this clone: The junction departs from germline at one end; a sequencing error may be responsible. The rearrangement joins TRBV5-4 to TRBJ2-7, with TRBD1 matching 7 bases. The V gene's germline CDR1 is SGHNT and CDR2 YYREEE (reference sequence). The CDR3 is made up of 14 amino acids. This CDR3 reads CASSSSGGVYGQYF. DNA for the CDR3: TGTGCCAGCAGCTCGTCAGGGGGAGTATACGGGCAGTACTTC.

This chain uses TRBV6-1 with TRBJ2-1; TRBD2 matches at 9 bases. There are 13 residues in the CDR3. CDR1 is MNHNS, CDR2 SASEGT, per germline. V gave up 6 bases and J gave up 9 bases; unmatched junction bases: 6. This CDR3 is CASSHSGSGEQFF. The CDR3 nucleotides are TGTGCCAGCAGCCATAGCGGGAGTGGTGAGCAGTTCTTC.

The chain joins TRBV15 to TRBJ1-1; TRBD1 might be the D (5 bases). Germline V lookup: CDR1 LNHNV, CDR2 YYDKDF (reference sequence). The CDR3 is 13 amino acids. Trimming left V 0 bases short and J 10 bases short, with 12 bases between. This CDR3 is CATSRDTEGTAFF. CDR3 nucleotides: TGTGCCACCAGCAGAGATACGGAGGGGACAGCTTTCTTT.

V is TRBV11-2 and J is TRBJ1-4, with D possibly being TRBD1 (5 bases). Germline values: CDR1 SGHAT, CDR2 FQNNGV. The CDR3 consists of 15 residues. V dropped 1 base and J dropped 11 bases, with 17 bases sitting between them. The CDR3 nucleotides are TGTGCCAGCAGCTTAGTGGGCAGGGCTGAAGGGAAACTGTTTTTT. Its protein is CASSLVGRAEGKLFF.

This chain connects TRBV7-8 to TRBJ1-1; tentative D call: TRBD1 (5 bases). This CDR3 is built from 15 residues. V lost 5 bases and J lost 2, with 15 bases in between. Germline lookup yields CDR1 SGHVS and CDR2 FQNEAQ. This CDR3 is CASSPMAGLNTEAFF. The DNA for the CDR3 is TGTGCCAGCAGCCCGATGGCGGGGCTTAACACTGAAGCTTTCTTT. Based on the CDR3 plus reference TRBV7-8 and TRBJ1-1, the full variable domain is GAGVSQSPRYKVAKRGQDVALRCDPISGHVSLFWYQQALGQGPEFLTYFQNEAQLDKSGLPSDRFFAERPEGSVSTLKIQRTQQEDSAVYLCASSPMAGLNTEAFFGQGTRLTVV.

The rearrangement uses TRBV19 and TRBJ1-4, with TRBD1 matching 8 bases. With 5 bases clipped from V and 8 bases from J, the junction kept 10 bases outside the gene matches. The CDR3 extends over 15 amino acids. CDR1 is LNHDA, CDR2 SQIVND, per germline (reference sequence). CDR3 sequence (DNA): TGTGCCAGTAGTTTTCGACAGGGGAATTTAGAAAAACTGTTTTTT. Translated: CASSFRQGNLEKLFF.

The chain uses TRBV7-6 and TRBJ1-3; D gene ambiguous. Trimming pared 1 base from V and 0 bases from J, leaving 10 bases between. CDR3 length equals 16 residues. The germline CDR1 and CDR2 sequences are SGHVS and FNYEAQ. CDR3 bases: TGTGCCAGCAGCTTAGACCCACCAGGCTCTGGAAACACCATATATTTT. Translation gives CASSLDPPGSGNTIYF.

This chain connects TRBV13 to TRBJ2-7, with 8 bases fitting TRBD1. Trimming cost V 0 bases and J 6 bases; bases outside gene matches: 10. CDR3 length: 16 amino acids. CDR1 and CDR2 (germline): PRHDT, FYEKMQ (reference sequence). In DNA form, the CDR3 reads TGTGCCAGCAGCTTAGGGCTACAGGGGGTAGGAGGCGAGCAGTACTTC. The encoded protein is CASSLGLQGVGGEQYF.

The chain has TRBV11-2 and TRBJ2-5, with 9 bases aligning to TRBD1. Germline V lookup: CDR1 SGHAT, CDR2 FQNNGV. The CDR3 extends over 16 amino acids. J lost 0 bases, V lost 5 bases, and 7 bases had no gene match. CDR3 DNA sequence: TGTGCCAGCAGCCGTCACAGGGGGCAGTACCAAGAGACCCAGTACTTC. Translating gives CASSRHRGQYQETQYF. The full variable domain, completed using reference TRBV11-2 and TRBJ2-5, is EAGVAQSPRYKIIEKRQSVAFWCNPISGHATLYWYQQILGQGPKLLIQFQNNGVVDDSQLPKDRFSAERLKGVDSTLKIQPAKLEDSAVYLCASSRHRGQYQETQYFGPGTRLLVL.

V and J are TRBV9 and TRBJ2-2; no definite D call. The CDR3 sequence is 13 residues long. Trimming took 7 bases from V and 1 from J, leaving 8 bases between them. Germline V gives CDR1 SGDLS, CDR2 YYNGEE. As DNA, the CDR3 is TGTGCCAGCCAGGTAGGGAACACCGGGGAGCTGTTTTTT. It yields the protein CASQVGNTGELFF.

The chain is built from TRBV11-1 and TRBJ2-1; 13 bases are shared with TRBD2. The CDR3 extends over 18 amino acids. Germline loops: CDR1 SGHAT, CDR2 FQDESV (reference sequence). Trimming removed 5 bases from V and 0 bases from J; junction bases left unmatched: 7. The DNA for the CDR3 is TGTGCCAGCAGCCGCGGGACTAGCGGGGCCTACTCCTACAATGAGCAGTTCTTC. Protein: CASSRGTSGAYSYNEQFF. Full variable domain (rest looked up from reference TRBV11-1 and TRBJ2-1): EAEVAQSPRYKITEKSQAVAFWCDPISGHATLYWYRQILGQGPELLVQFQDESVVDDSQLPKDRFSAERLKGVDSTLKIQPAELGDSAMYLCASSRGTSGAYSYNEQFFGPGTRLTVL.

This chain connects TRBV5-4 to TRBJ1-2; TRBD1 matches at 10 bases. The CDR3 is 12 residues long. The germline V gene has CDR1 SGHNT and CDR2 YYREEE (reference sequence). V gave up 4 bases and J gave up 12 bases; unmatched junction bases: 6. CDR3 amino acids: CASSGTGTGDTF. The CDR3 DNA reads as TGTGCCAGCAGCGGGACCGGGACAGGGGACACCTTC.

The chain uses TRBV29-1 and TRBJ2-5, with 15 bases identical to TRBD2. Germline V gene sequence: CDR1 SQVTM, CDR2 ANQGSEA. This CDR3 is built from 14 residues. After removal of 6 bases from V and 5 bases from J, the junction contained 4 bases not matched to a gene. CDR3 in DNA: TGCAGCGTACCCGGGACTAGCGGGAGGGAGACCCAGTACTTC. This gives the protein CSVPGTSGRETQYF.

The chain recombines TRBV5-4 with TRBJ2-3; 9 bases are shared with TRBD2. J gave up 2 bases and V 0 bases, and 7 bases lay outside the gene matches. CDR3 length: 17 residues. Germline V gene data show CDR1 as SGHNT and CDR2 as YYREEE (reference sequence). The CDR3 region has the DNA TGTGCCAGCAGCTTGGCAACAGCGGGAGGTCTCACAGATACGCAGTATTTT. It specifies CASSLATAGGLTDTQYF.

The CDR3 is CASSLSGTGGPGYTF. CDR3 nucleotide sequence: TGTGCCAGCAGTTTATCGGGGACAGGGGGCCCTGGCTACACCTTC. This rearrangement joins TRBV27 to TRBJ1-2; 12 bases map to TRBD1. This CDR3 has 15 amino acids. Germline trimming cut 0 bases from V and 7 bases from J; bases unmatched to any gene: 3. Looked up from germline, CDR1 is MNHEY and CDR2 is SMNVEV (reference sequence).

The CDR3 is CASSVISLGLPNEQFF. CDR3 bases: TGTGCCAGCAGTGTTATTAGCCTCGGATTACCGAATGAGCAGTTCTTC. The gene calls are TRBV6-1 and TRBJ2-1; D is unclear. CDR1 is MNHNS, CDR2 SASEGT, per germline. This CDR3 is 16 amino acids long. Trimming pared 4 bases from V and 7 bases from J, leaving 20 bases between.

The chain has TRBV14 and TRBJ2-1, with 7 bases aligning to TRBD1. The length of the CDR3 is 14 residues. V was pared by 6 bases and J by 7 bases, with 9 bases of the junction left unmatched. Germline V CDR1 and CDR2: SGHDN, FVKESK. The CDR3 nucleotides read TGTGCCAGCAGACATGATGACAGGGCGAATGAGCAGTTCTTC. This sequence encodes CASRHDDRANEQFF.

The chain uses TRBV6-5 and TRBJ1-1; TRBD1 agrees at 12 bases. Trimming cost V 7 bases and J 3 bases; bases outside gene matches: 6. Germline values: CDR1 MNHEY, CDR2 SVGAGI. The CDR3 is 15 amino acids. CDR3 sequence: CASKPGQGAYTEAFF. The CDR3 nucleotides read TGTGCCAGCAAACCGGGACAGGGGGCCTACACTGAAGCTTTCTTT.

With respect to this clone: The same CDR3 is also encoded by other DNA sequences in this sample. This chain uses TRBV15 with TRBJ2-7, with a tentative D call TRBD1 (5 bases). The CDR3 spans 13 residues. CDR1 is LNHNV and CDR2 is YYDKDF in the germline V gene (reference sequence). The ends were cut back, 0 bases at V and 4 bases at J, with 7 bases in the middle. CDR3 protein: CATSRDKGYEQYF. The CDR3, as DNA: TGTGCCACCAGCAGAGATAAGGGGTACGAGCAGTACTTC.